The 10 T cell receptor beta chains reported below all come from one sample, sequenced in a study of early T cells in non-severe SARS-CoV-2 infection. TCRdb analysed the 5' RACE reads with MiXCR anew, one entry per CDR3 protein. Of 30,000 to 40,000 distinct CDR3 sequences listed, around 6% are singletons. The sample here was whole blood, taken at baseline. The receptor set was obtained from an adult who was a healthcare worker with PCR-confirmed SARS-CoV-2 infection or an uninfected control (not recorded which).

In its sample, this clonotype was seen many times. J is TRBJ2-5 and V is TRBV27; D is unresolved. Trimming took off 6 bases at V and 2 bases at J, with 16 bases between the two ends. Germline CDR1 is MNHEY and CDR2 is SMNVEV (reference sequence). The CDR3 loop spans 15 amino acids. The CDR3 region is CASRRLAGQQETQYF. The CDR3 coding sequence is TGTGCCAGCAGGCGTTTGGCCGGGCAACAAGAGACCCAGTACTTC.

The chain uses TRBV3-1 and TRBJ1-5, with a possible D match to TRBD1 (6 bases). The CDR3 has 14 amino acids. With 1 base removed from V and 6 bases from J, the gap between germline ends came to 10 bases. Germline V gives CDR1 LGHDT, CDR2 YNNKEL (reference sequence). The CDR3 DNA is TGTGCCAGCAGCCAAGTGGCAGGGGCTCAGCCCCAGCATTTT. Translation: CASSQVAGAQPQHF.

The chain uses TRBV30 and TRBJ1-3; perhaps TRBD1 as D (6 bases). The CDR3 is made up of 16 amino acids. V dropped 0 bases and J dropped 0 bases, with 12 bases sitting between them. Germline loops: CDR1 GTSNPN, CDR2 SVGIG (reference sequence). The CDR3, as DNA: TGTGCCTGGAGTGTAAGGACAGCTAGCTCTGGAAACACCATATATTTT. Its protein is CAWSVRTASSGNTIYF. The full variable domain, rest sourced from reference TRBV30 and TRBJ1-3, is SQTIHQWPATLVQPVGSPLSLECTVEGTSNPNLYWYRQAAGRGLQLLFYSVGIGQISSEVPQNLSASRPQDRQFILSSKKLLLSDSGFYLCAWSVRTASSGNTIYFGEGSWLTVV.

This clonotype has a count of ten or more. The V gene is TRBV12-3 or TRBV12-4, the J gene TRBJ1-2; 10 bases map to TRBD1. The V segment lost 5 bases and the J segment 5 bases; nucleotides outside the gene matches: 5. The CDR3 consists of 14 residues. CDR3 DNA sequence: TGTGCCAGCAGTCTGACAGGGGGCGGTTATGGCTACACCTTC. Residues: CASSLTGGGYGYTF.

This clonotype was seen repeatedly, ten times or more. The chain has TRBV29-1 and TRBJ2-1, with D perhaps matching TRBD2 (5 bases). The CDR3 spans 12 residues. V was pared by 8 bases and J by 4 bases, with 12 bases between. CDR1 is SQVTM and CDR2 is ANQGSEA in the germline V gene. As DNA, the CDR3 is TGCAGCTTCCGGACTTTTTACAATGAGCAGTTCTTC. As protein: CSFRTFYNEQFF.

This clonotype was seen repeatedly, ten times or more. This chain links TRBV24-1 with TRBJ2-3; 8 positions agree with TRBD1. Trimming at V came to 4 bases and at J to 6 bases, leaving 17 bases not matched to a gene. Per germline, CDR1 KGHDR and CDR2 SFDVKD. CDR3 length equals 18 residues. CDR3 protein: CATSERMDRADGRDTQYF. In nucleotides, the CDR3 is TGTGCCACCAGTGAACGAATGGACAGGGCCGACGGAAGGGATACGCAGTATTTT.

This clonotype was seen ten or more times. The genes are TRBV10-3 and TRBJ2-2; D call uncertain. The CDR3 has 15 amino acids. Trimming took off 3 bases at V and 3 bases at J, with 11 bases between the two ends. Per germline, CDR1 ENHRY and CDR2 SYGVKD. The CDR3 loop is CAISDERPHTGELFF. CDR3 nucleotides: TGTGCCATCAGTGATGAGCGACCCCACACCGGGGAGCTGTTTTTT.

The sample holds many counts of this clonotype. The rearrangement joins TRBV4-1 to TRBJ1-5; a weak D match, TRBD1 (5 bases). The CDR3 runs 15 residues. Germline V CDR1 and CDR2: MGHRA, YSYEKL. Trimming pared 6 bases from V and 4 bases from J, leaving 16 bases between. The CDR3 nucleotides read TGCGCCAGCAGTCGGGGACTTTTTCGTAATCAGCCCCAGCATTTT. Its protein product is CASSRGLFRNQPQHF.

Ten or more counts support this clonotype. V gene TRBV7-6 combines with J gene TRBJ2-2; D unresolved. V was cut by 5 bases and J by 2 bases, with 12 bases left in between. The CDR3 spans 15 residues. Germline loops: CDR1 SGHVS, CDR2 FNYEAQ. The CDR3 reads CASSATGSNTGELFF. As DNA, the CDR3 is TGTGCCAGCAGCGCTACCGGGTCCAACACCGGGGAGCTGTTTTTT.

This clonotype was detected many times. This chain uses TRBV5-6 with TRBJ2-2; 11 positions match TRBD2. The CDR3 is made up of 18 amino acids. V was pared by 3 bases and J by 1 base, with 8 bases of the junction left unmatched. Germline V gene data show CDR1 as SGHDT and CDR2 as YYEEEE. The chain's CDR3 is CASSSWTSGRMNTGELFF. For the CDR3, the DNA is TGTGCCAGCAGCTCCTGGACTAGCGGGCGGATGAACACCGGGGAGCTGTTTTTT.